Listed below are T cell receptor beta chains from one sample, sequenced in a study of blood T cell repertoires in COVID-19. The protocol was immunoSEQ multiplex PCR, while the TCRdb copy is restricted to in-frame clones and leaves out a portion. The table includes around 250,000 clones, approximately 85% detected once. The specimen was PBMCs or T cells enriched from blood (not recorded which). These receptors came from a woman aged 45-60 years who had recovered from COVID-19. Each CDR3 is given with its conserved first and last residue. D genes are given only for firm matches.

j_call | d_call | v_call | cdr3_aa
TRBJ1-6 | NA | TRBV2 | CASSEAHPGTTSSYNSPLHF
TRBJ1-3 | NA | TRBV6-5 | CASMRQSSSGNTIYF
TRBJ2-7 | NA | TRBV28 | CASSLGQGYEQYF
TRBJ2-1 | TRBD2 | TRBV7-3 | CASSLGTSGRNEQFF
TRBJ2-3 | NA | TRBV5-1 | CASMTGLSTDTQYF
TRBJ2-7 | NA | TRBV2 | CASSGGTGWEQYF
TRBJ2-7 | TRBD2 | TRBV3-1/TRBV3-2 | CASSQDLTSGSYEQYF
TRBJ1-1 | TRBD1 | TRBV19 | CASSILQGAGGTEAFF
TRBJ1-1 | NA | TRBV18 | CASSPAGMGWDTEAFF
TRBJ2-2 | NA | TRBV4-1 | CASSQTDSNTGELFF
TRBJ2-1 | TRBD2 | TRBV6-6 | CASSTPGLAGYNEQFF
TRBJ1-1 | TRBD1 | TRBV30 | CAWSGSGGSAEAFF
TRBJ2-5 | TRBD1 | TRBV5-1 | CASSLNTGGAETQYF
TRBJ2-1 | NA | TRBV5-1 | CASSLLESPNNEQFF
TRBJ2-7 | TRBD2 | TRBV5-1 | CASSWSRDYGEQYF
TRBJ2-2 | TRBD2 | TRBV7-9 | CASSPRLAGDLTGKELFF
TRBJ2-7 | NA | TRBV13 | CASSFSTSYYEQYF
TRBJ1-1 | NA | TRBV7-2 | CASSLERDKSEAFF
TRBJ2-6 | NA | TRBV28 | CAIASGANVLTF
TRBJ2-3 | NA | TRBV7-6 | CASSLARAGSTDTQYF
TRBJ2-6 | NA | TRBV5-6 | CASSFGSGQGANVLTF
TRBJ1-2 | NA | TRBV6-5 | CASSYSTGTVYGYTF
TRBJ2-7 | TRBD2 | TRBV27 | CASSPWTSGSYEQYF
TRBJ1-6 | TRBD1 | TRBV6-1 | CASSEQGGNSPLHF
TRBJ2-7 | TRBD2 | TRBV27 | CASSSPLAGNNEQYF
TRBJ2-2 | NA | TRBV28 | CASSLVQNTGELFF
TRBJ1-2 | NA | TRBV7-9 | CASTQGDSYGYTF
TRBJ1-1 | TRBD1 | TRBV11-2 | CASRERGQPNTEAFF
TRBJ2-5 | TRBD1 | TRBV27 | CASRADRGLSETQYF
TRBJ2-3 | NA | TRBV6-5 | CASSYGRPDTQYF
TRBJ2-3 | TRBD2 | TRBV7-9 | CASSLSGSSDTQYF
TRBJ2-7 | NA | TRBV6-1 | CASSEGLSYEQYF
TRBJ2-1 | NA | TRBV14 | CASSQDERTEQFF
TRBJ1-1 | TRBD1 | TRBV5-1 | CASSLTGDGEAFF
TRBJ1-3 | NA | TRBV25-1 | CASSGGDLSGNTIYF
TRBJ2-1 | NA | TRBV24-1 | CATSDLRGAGGEQFF
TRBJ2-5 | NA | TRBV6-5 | CASSLRVQETQYF
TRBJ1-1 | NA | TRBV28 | CASSTGQMDTEAFF
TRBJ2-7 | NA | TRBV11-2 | CASSLERSGIGYEQYF
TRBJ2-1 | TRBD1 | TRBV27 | CASSPWTGSSYNEQFF
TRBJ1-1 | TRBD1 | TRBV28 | CASRETGTLNTEAFF
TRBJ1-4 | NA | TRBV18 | CASSPPGAVGEKLFF
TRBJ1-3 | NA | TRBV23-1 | CASSQWGRNSGNTIYF
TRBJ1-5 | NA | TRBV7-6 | CASSASPTRGRYSNQPQHF
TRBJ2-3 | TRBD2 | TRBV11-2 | CASSFSGSTDTQYF
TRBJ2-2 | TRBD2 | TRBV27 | CASSLVFRTSGIRAGELFF
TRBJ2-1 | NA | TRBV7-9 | CASSSTGFF
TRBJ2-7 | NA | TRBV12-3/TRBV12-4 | CASSFRTDYEQYF
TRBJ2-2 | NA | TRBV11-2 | CASSLTVANGELFF
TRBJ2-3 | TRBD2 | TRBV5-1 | CASSPHAWRGELLTDTQYF